Described below is a single T cell receptor beta chain sequence and its context. Its antigen remains unidentified. Second-dose intervals of approximately 4 or approximately 12 weeks were pooled. Generated by immunoSEQ multiplex PCR, the TCRdb table keeps only in-frame clones and is missing some. The sample lists about 150,000 clones; 75% to 95% were seen once. This record belongs to a study of T cell responses to AZD1222 COVID-19 vaccine. Study-level points and caveats: Seropositive at baseline were only a handful of AZD1222 recipients. The reported proportion of spike-specific TCRs targeting unmutated variant regions was nearly half.

Per the germline V gene, CDR1 is SQVTM and CDR2 is ANQGSEA. The length of the CDR3 is 14 residues. The J segment lost 1 base and the V segment lost 4 bases, leaving 4 bases of the junction unmatched. The sequences come from peripheral blood, collected 28 days after the second AZD1222 dose. The rearrangement links TRBV29-1 to TRBJ2-5, with 9 bases lining up with TRBD2. This clonotype originated in an adult who received the AZD1222 COVID-19 vaccine. CDR3 DNA: TGCAGCGTTGCTCTAGCGGGACCCCAAGAGACCCAGTACTTC. The encoded protein is CSVALAGPQETQYF.